This TCR beta chain was sequenced during a study of T cells in women clearing cervical HPV infection. General observations from the study: Richness plus V gene abundances separated cases from controls with AUC around 0.79.

Each participant carried one incident cervical HPV16 infection only. The data were produced by immunoSEQ multiplex PCR, yet TCRdb's version contains in-frame clones alone and is incomplete. The listing contains roughly 34,000 clones. As concerns this clone: Its target is not known. The read falls 3 residues short of the CDR3 end, and the missing part is taken from the germline J gene.

This CDR3 region has 13 residues. Trimming took off 5 bases at V and 4 bases at J, with 12 bases between the two ends. The TCR comes from a woman between 18 and 70 years old with a cervical HPV16 infection that either progressed to CIN3+ or cleared (not recorded which). Sequencing input: blood buffy coat. This rearrangement joins TRBV12-3 or TRBV12-4 to TRBJ2-7; no clear D. This CDR3 is CASSRGTRYEQYF. The sequenced CDR3 bases are TGTGCCAGCAGTCGCGGCACCCGGTACGAG.